The clone carrying this TCR beta chain has a single count. As yet, its antigen is unknown. Germline lookup yields CDR1 SQVTM and CDR2 ANQGSEA. There are 11 residues in the CDR3. Trimming took off 5 bases at V and 11 bases at J, with 15 bases between the two ends. This sample is part of a study of shared clonotypes between healthy human individuals. The wider study: Plates per donor: three CD4 naive, three CD4 memory, two CD8 naive, one CD8 memory. Whole-study results and caveats: Four donors had around 5% of their naive CD4 clonotypes in common.

The method was immunoSEQ multiplex PCR; TCRdb's version includes in-frame clones alone and lacks a portion of them. The sample consists of over a million clones, roughly 96% of them appearing once. Investigators divided CD4+ cells into CD45RA+ naive and CD45RA-negative memory subsets. The TCR comes from a man aged 25 to 40 in good health. The specimen was naive CD4+ T cells sorted from blood. Subset denoted: CD45RA+ positively selected. The chain carries TRBV29-1 and TRBJ1-1, with no clear D. The CDR3 bases are TGCAGCGTTAAAGGATCGGCAGAGGCTTTCTTT. It is translated as CSVKGSAEAFF.